This T cell receptor beta chain appears in the sequencing data of a study of glioma-infiltrating T cells after dendritic cell vaccination (dated by TCRdb to between 2015 and 2016). About the study as a whole: Of the 15 or so glioblastoma patients in the cohort, all drawn from Phase I and II dendritic cell vaccination trials, 9 were newly diagnosed and 6 had recurrent disease. The vaccine consisted of monocyte-derived dendritic cells cultured less than eight days with IL-4 and GM-CSF, then pulsed overnight with autologous tumor lysate. TCR sequencing metrics, including TIL content and tumor-blood repertoire overlap, were correlated with survival after dendritic cell vaccination. Patients received three intradermal dendritic cell vaccine injections at biweekly intervals in the arm below the axilla. Tumor-infiltrating lymphocyte content was quantified and tumor and blood repertoires were compared in dendritic cell-vaccinated glioblastoma patients by deep sequencing of TCR beta CDR3 regions. Patients received autologous tumor lysate-pulsed dendritic cell vaccination between about 2003 and 2013. Study-wide findings and limitations: No direct relationship between TCR clonality and survival was found, suggesting that a diverse polyclonal response may matter. The cohort was small and heterogeneous, only a few patients had full blood and tumor sets, and even fewer had initial-recurrent tumor pairs. After dendritic cell vaccination, a higher estimated pretreatment TIL content predicted longer time to progression and overall survival. The three-group TCR overlap response model was characterized as speculative, and prospective validation of the model was stated to be required.

TCRB CDR3 regions were amplified from about 2 ug genomic DNA, or all available DNA if less, using the immunoSEQ assay. The multiplex PCR relied on 60 forward primers for TCR V beta segments and 13 reverse primers for J beta segments. To estimate the number of reads per starting template, synthetic control templates were added to each sample at limiting dilution. The Illumina HiSeq System generated 87 bp sequencing reads. Per the authors' processing: PCR and sequencing errors were removed by merging closely related sequences with a nearest neighbor algorithm. TCR overlap was defined as the percentage of unique tumor TCR beta sequences that were also present in the same patient's peripheral blood. Here the immuneACCESS table is served through TCRdb, limited to in-frame sequences with V and J called. Missing clones are a known gap in these copies; in checked studies unresolved V genes cover under half, and the rest lacks a known reason. V, J and clone size derive from that table, while D and trimming were established from the DNA sequence. Recorded for this sample are over 80,000 clones; around 90% of them occurred a single time. The ten biggest clones cover approximately 3% of the sample.

Patients were selected for having adequate residual fresh-frozen tumor tissue and more than two years of available survival data. None of the glioblastoma patients carried an isocitrate dehydrogenase mutation, although molecular status otherwise varied. PBMC collection took place before vaccination, two weeks after the third vaccination, and at tumor progression if progression occurred. The Qiagen DNeasy Blood extraction Kit was used for extraction of genomic DNA. Of note for this clone: No antigen is known for it. Qualities for individual bases were not recorded, and no much larger clone is one base off.

The CDR3 holds 13 amino acids from the cysteine to the phenylalanine. The entry retains the CDR3 DNA only, 39 bases that are in frame from base 1. V is reduced by 8 bases and J by 4 bases, leaving a spacing of 14 bases between them. For CDR1 and CDR2, the germline V gene lists SGHTA and FQGNSA. The chain is encoded by TRBV7-2 joined to TRBJ2-5; perhaps TRBD2 is the D gene, with 5 bases matching. The receptor was derived from a human donor with glioblastoma. Here the sequenced sample was blood, taken before dendritic cell vaccination. The CDR3 region reads CASLTRGSETQYF. The sequence in DNA is TGTGCCAGCCTTACAAGAGGGTCAGAGACCCAGTACTTC.